The T cell receptor (beta chain) described here comes from a study of cytotoxic CD8 clonotypes in ibrutinib-treated CLL. Broader study findings: The clonality rise at ibrutinib response reflected private clonotype expansion.

The germline V gene has CDR1 MGHRA and CDR2 YSYEKL. This CDR3 contains 16 residues. The V end lost 1 base, the J end lost 4 bases, and 11 bases lay between the germline ends. As for this clone: Its antigen is not known.

The method was immunoSEQ multiplex PCR; TCRdb's version includes in-frame clones alone and lacks a portion of them. The sample lists 150,000 or so clones, about 79% occurring once. The gene calls are TRBV4-1 and TRBJ2-6; either TRBD1 or TRBD2 may supply D (5 bases each). Material: PBMCs, obtained after 12 months of ibrutinib treatment. The sequence was collected from a human donor with chronic lymphocytic leukemia. The DNA for the CDR3 is TGCGCCAGCAGCCAAGGAGGGGATGCAGGGGCCAACGTCCTGACTTTC. This gives the protein CASSQGGDAGANVLTF.